What follows is one TCR beta chain and its context. What it binds is not known. The source of the sample is a study of regulatory T cells in long-lasting Graves disease. Study information: Persistent Graves' disease meant over 5 years of antithyroid drugs with positive TSH receptor antibodies.

Study-level findings and limits: New patients shared approximately 930 public clonotypes, fewer than the roughly 2,600 shared by persistent patients. Possibly, accuracy suffered from the small sample size.

As for time point: persistent/refractory GD, antithyroid drugs over 5 years with positive TRAb. PBMCs provided the RNA from which the TCR library was made. Library construction for TCR beta used iRepertoire HTBI primers and Arm-PCR of CDR3 regions. Via MiXCR, TCRdb re-called the multiplex PCR reads, giving one row per CDR3 protein. Of approximately 290,000 distinct CDR3 sequences detected, around a fifth appear once; the ten largest clones hold about 61%. Germline values: CDR1 LGHNA, CDR2 YSLEER. This CDR3 region has 16 residues. J gave up 4 bases and V 0 bases, and 9 bases lay outside the gene matches.

This TCR was recovered from a female donor with Graves disease. V is TRBV4-3 and J is TRBJ2-7; 7 bases are a match to TRBD2. This specimen consisted of peripheral blood mononuclear cells (PBMCs), obtained when the disease was refractory, from a patient treated with antithyroid drugs. CDR3 sequence reads: CASSQDLAGEGYEQYF. The CDR3 DNA is TGCGCCAGCAGCCAAGATTTGGCGGGAGAGGGGTACGAGCAGTACTTC.